One sample yielded the 8 T cell receptor beta chains listed below, sequenced in a study of molecular identifiers for immune sequencing clone quantification (dated by TCRdb to between 2017 and 2018). The library was made by PCR. These reads were obtained on an Illumina HiSeq 4000. TCRdb reprocessing: public reads trimmed at Q25 with fastp, clones called with MiXCR, in-frame beta chains kept. Every distinct CDR3 protein forms one entry, paired with its most common genes and DNA. Across this sample there are some 59,000 distinct CDR3 sequences, with under 30% seen only once. Around 2% of the sample goes to the ten largest clones. Material for sequencing was naive CD8+ T cells from blood, with Jurkat cell RNA spiked in. The meaning of the sample's cell subset or site label: FACS-sorted CD8+CD4-CCR7+CD45RA+ naive T cells. All receptors come from a human donor in good health. Some libraries in this study had Jurkat cell RNA spiked in.

This clonotype has at least ten counts. The CDR3 region is CASSEGVSSNQPQHF. The CDR3 coding sequence is TGTGCCAGCAGCGAGGGTGTGAGCAGCAATCAGCCCCAGCATTTT. The V gene is TRBV9, the J gene TRBJ1-5, with D hard to call. The CDR3 loop spans 15 amino acids. V lost 3 bases and J 1 base, leaving 11 bases between the germline ends. Per germline, CDR1 SGDLS and CDR2 YYNGEE.

The sample holds many counts of this clonotype. The chain employs TRBV4-1 and TRBJ1-2; D uncertain. CDR1 is MGHRA and CDR2 is YSYEKL in the germline V gene. CDR3 length: 14 amino acids. V dropped 1 base and J dropped 7 bases, with 13 bases sitting between them. The chain's CDR3 is CASSQGSLAPGYTF. In DNA, the CDR3 is TGCGCCAGCAGCCAAGGTTCTCTGGCCCCTGGCTACACCTTC.

This clonotype was counted only a few times. The V and J genes are TRBV7-9 and TRBJ2-7, with D perhaps assigned TRBD1 or TRBD2 (7 bases each). V shed 5 bases and J shed 2 bases, with 13 bases lying between them. In germline, CDR1 is SEHNR, CDR2 FQNEAQ (reference sequence). This CDR3 has 14 amino acids. Written as DNA, the CDR3 is TGTGCCAGCAGCCAGGGGGGGGAGGCCTACGAGCAGTACTTC. Translating gives CASSQGGEAYEQYF. The full variable domain, completed using reference TRBV7-9 and TRBJ2-7, is DTGVSQNPRHKITKRGQNVTFRCDPISEHNRLYWYRQTLGQGPEFLTYFQNEAQLEKSRLLSDRFSAERPKGSFSTLEIQRTEQGDSAMYLCASSQGGEAYEQYFGPGTRLTVT.

In its sample, this clonotype was seen many times. This rearrangement joins TRBV6-5 to TRBJ2-5; the D is unclear. The V end was cut by 6 bases, the J end by 0 bases, with 11 bases between. The CDR3 has 14 residues. Germline CDR1 reads MNHEY; CDR2 reads SVGAGI. CDR3 loop: CASRGSVYQETQYF. In DNA, the CDR3 is TGTGCCAGCAGAGGCTCAGTTTACCAAGAGACCCAGTACTTC.

This clonotype was observed at least ten times. This chain uses TRBV20-1 with TRBJ1-5; a possible D gene is TRBD1 (5 bases). This CDR3 region has 14 residues. V shed 0 bases and J shed 4 bases, with 10 bases lying between them. The germline CDR1 and CDR2 sequences are DFQATT and SNEGSKA (reference sequence). The CDR3 DNA follows: TGCAGTGCTAGAGATCCGGGACCGAATCAGCCCCAGCATTTT. Translation: CSARDPGPNQPQHF.

This clonotype has at least ten counts. The J gene is TRBJ2-3, the V gene TRBV6-2 or TRBV6-3; no clear D. Deletions cut 2 bases from V and 6 bases from J, with 9 bases between. CDR1 and CDR2 (germline): MNHEY, SVGEGT. This CDR3 comprises 13 residues. This CDR3 is CASSYGMGDTQYF. The CDR3 DNA is TGTGCCAGCAGTTACGGGATGGGGGATACGCAGTATTTT.

Concerning this clonotype itself: Compared with germline, one end of the junction differs, possibly owing to a read error. The chain combines TRBV27 with TRBJ2-7; tentatively, D is TRBD1 (7 bases). Germline loops: CDR1 MNHEY, CDR2 SMNVEV (reference sequence). The CDR3 runs 18 residues. In DNA, the CDR3 is TGTGCCAGCAGTGGAGACCGGGACAGCAATTTGCCGGGGGACGAGCGGTACTTC. Protein product: CASSGDRDSNLPGDERYF.

The genes are TRBV6-6 and TRBJ2-3, with TRBD2 matching 13 bases. Looked up from germline, CDR1 is MNHNY and CDR2 is SVGAGI (reference sequence). V was clipped by 7 bases and J by 4 bases; unmatched bases: 5. CDR3 length: 15 residues. CDR3 protein: CASTTGLAGADTQYF. The CDR3, as DNA: TGTGCCAGCACCACAGGACTAGCGGGAGCAGATACGCAGTATTTT.